This T cell receptor beta chain is from a study of OX40 agonist ivuxolimab in advanced cancers. With respect to the entire study: The costimulatory receptor OX40 (CD134) was targeted by ivuxolimab, a fully human IgG2 agonistic monoclonal antibody. In the dose-escalation cohort, roughly 82% of patients were male, and the mean age was around 65 years with a range of 23 to 79. Patients were allowed to have had prior anti-PD-1, anti-PD-L1 or anti-CTLA-4 therapy, and more than 35% of the dose-escalation patients had been treated with checkpoint inhibitors. The paper describes the monotherapy dose-escalation part (N = 52 patients) of the phase I trial of ivuxolimab. Intravenous ivuxolimab was administered to patients every 2 weeks at six dose levels: 0.01, 0.1, 0.3, 1.5, 3 and 10 mg/kg. Of the roughly 52 dose-escalation patients, hepatocellular carcinoma was present in around 20, melanoma in approximately 15, renal cell carcinoma in 9 and head and neck cancer in 9. Three dose-escalation patients achieved partial responses, one with hepatocellular carcinoma and two with cutaneous melanoma. The point of sequencing TCRbeta in the periphery was to test whether ivuxolimab changed TCR sequence diversity and drove clonal T-cell expansion.

The research as a whole found: In the 0.1-3.0 mg/kg groups, partial responders had among the lowest normalized peripheral clonal expansion, particularly in CD8+ T cells. At doses of 0.1 to 3.0 mg/kg, clonal expansion of both CD4+ and CD8+ T cells in blood was seen between baseline and week 6. On average, CD8+ T cells showed more expanded clones than CD4+ T cells after ivuxolimab. Low levels of normalized T-cell clonal expansion were also seen in some patients who did not respond. The antigen specificity of the clonally expanded peripheral T cells was not determined.

V gives up 5 bases and J gives up 8 bases, and the segment between their germline ends measures 15 bases. Reading the germline V gene gives CDR1 MDHEN and CDR2 SYDVKM. CDR3 length: 13 amino acids, cysteine to phenylalanine. The only DNA kept is the CDR3, 39 bases in frame from the first base. This clone was seen only a few times. This clone's antigen is unknown. There are no base qualities to consult, and no much larger clone falls within one base. The trial excluded patients who had a history of autoimmune disease or were on systemic immunosuppression. Peripheral blood for TCR sequencing was collected from all dose cohorts at baseline, on cycle 4 day 1, and on cycle 7 day 1. The samples were taken from a phase I, first-in-human, multicenter, open-label dose-escalation trial of ivuxolimab. Adults with locally advanced or metastatic melanoma, renal cell, hepatocellular, or head and neck squamous cell carcinoma were enrolled in the trial. CD4+ and CD8+ T cells were sorted separately from peripheral blood before TCR sequencing.

To sequence the TCRbeta CDR3 region, genomic DNA was isolated from the sorted cells. The immunoSEQ Assay was used for sequencing of TCRbeta CDR3 regions. Held by TCRdb, this immuneACCESS table contains in-frame sequences only and omits some clones. Under half of the omission traces to an unresolved V gene where checked; the cause of the rest is unknown. Within this sample are 80,000 or so clones, with about 92% of them counted one time only. The ten largest clonotypes hold about 1.7% of the sample. This sequence originates from an adult with an advanced solid tumor such as melanoma, head and neck, liver or kidney cancer. Recombination linked TRBV28 to TRBJ1-2, with the D segment identity uncertain. The specimen comprised CD4+ or CD8+ T cells sorted from blood, sampled in a trial of the OX40 agonist ivuxolimab. The nucleotide sequence reads as follows: TGTGCCAGCAGTCCACCGGGCCTAGCGGGCTACACCTTC. It codes for CASSPPGLAGYTF.